These 12 T cell receptor beta chains were all obtained from the same sample, sequenced in a study of blood T cell repertoires in COVID-19. The table came from immunoSEQ multiplex PCR; TCRdb's copy has only in-frame clones and leaves some out. The sample lists roughly 150,000 clones, more than 70% occurring once. The sequencing sample was made of peripheral blood. The source is a man between 50 and 59 years old who had recovered from COVID-19.

This chain connects TRBV2 to TRBJ1-5, with D possibly TRBD1 on 6 matching bases. Trimming took 1 base from V and 4 from J, leaving 14 bases between them. Germline V gene data show CDR1 as SNHLY and CDR2 as FYNNEI. This CDR3 contains 16 residues. The CDR3 here is CASSEGGRRPNQPQHF. CDR3 nucleotides: TGTGCCAGCAGTGAAGGGGGGCGTAGGCCGAATCAGCCCCAGCATTTT.

This chain connects TRBV7-2 to TRBJ1-4; 8 nucleotides match TRBD1. Trimming removed 5 bases from V and 0 bases from J; junction bases left unmatched: 14. The CDR3 is 19 residues long. Germline V lookup: CDR1 SGHTA, CDR2 FQGNSA. This CDR3 is CASSPRTGRGTSTNEKLFF. In DNA, the CDR3 is TGTGCCAGCAGCCCTCGGACAGGGAGGGGTACCTCAACTAATGAAAAACTGTTTTTT.

This rearrangement joins TRBV18 to TRBJ1-3, with D tentatively TRBD1 (5 bases). V was cut by 6 bases and J by 3 bases, with 15 bases left in between. From germline, CDR1 is KGHSH and CDR2 LQKENI. This CDR3 region has 15 residues. CDR3 in DNA: TGTGCCAGCTCGTCGGGACGGCGGGGTGGAAACACCATATATTTT. It is translated as CASSSGRRGGNTIYF.

The chain joins TRBV5-6 to TRBJ2-3; 12 bases match TRBD1. Germline V gives CDR1 SGHDT, CDR2 YYEEEE. Germline trimming cut 4 bases from V and 4 bases from J; bases unmatched to any gene: 7. CDR3 length: 16 amino acids. Written as DNA, the CDR3 is TGTGCCAGCAGCCCTCGGGACAGGGGGCTCGCAGATACGCAGTATTTT. Translating it yields CASSPRDRGLADTQYF.

The CDR3 DNA reads TGTGCCAGAAGCTCCCTCGACTCCCGCTCTGGAAACACCATATATTTT. Its translation is CARSSLDSRSGNTIYF. The chain carries TRBV5-3 and TRBJ1-3; D unclear. TRBV5-3 falls under the ORF class, with uncertain function. V was cut by 3 bases and J by 0 bases, with 13 bases left in between. The CDR3 is 16 residues long.

This chain connects TRBV5-1 to TRBJ1-3; 8 bases are shared with TRBD1. The CDR3 extends over 14 amino acids. With V trimmed by 3 bases and J by 3 bases, 2 bases remained unmatched. CDR1 SGHRS and CDR2 YFSETQ come from the germline V gene. The CDR3 DNA reads as TGCGCCAGCAGCTCCGGACAGGGTGGAAACACCATATATTTT. Translated: CASSSGQGGNTIYF.

The chain combines TRBV7-2 with TRBJ1-5; no definite D call. Germline CDR1 SGHTA, CDR2 FQGNSA. The CDR3 contains 12 residues. Trimming took 1 base from V and 6 from J, leaving 4 bases between them. CDR3 nucleotides: TGTGCCAGCAGCTTAGGTCTTCAGCCCCAGCATTTT. Protein sequence: CASSLGLQPQHF. The whole variable domain, remainder taken from reference TRBV7-2 and TRBJ1-5, is GAGVSQSPSNKVTEKGKDVELRCDPISGHTALYWYRQSLGQGLEFLIYFQGNSAPDKSGLPSDRFSAERTGGSVSTLTIQRTQQEDSAVYLCASSLGLQPQHFGDGTRLSIL.

This clone was observed once. This rearrangement joins TRBV11-2 to TRBJ2-3; 7 bases align to TRBD2. CDR1 SGHAT and CDR2 FQNNGV come from the germline V gene. Trimming took 6 bases from V and 2 from J; bases not matched to a gene: 8. This CDR3 is built from 15 residues. The CDR3 here is CASSRPGLHTDTQYF. The CDR3 coding sequence is TGTGCCAGCAGTCGCCCGGGACTACACACAGATACGCAGTATTTT.

V gene TRBV5-1 combines with J gene TRBJ2-7, with D perhaps matching TRBD1 (5 bases). Trimming cost V 0 bases and J 5 bases, with 12 bases left between them. CDR1 is SGHRS, CDR2 YFSETQ, per germline. This CDR3 spans 14 amino acids. The CDR3 region is CASSLAAGLDEQYF. The CDR3 nucleotides are TGCGCCAGCAGCTTGGCGGCAGGGCTAGACGAGCAGTACTTC.

Here the CDR3 DNA reads TGCAGCGTTGAAATCGGGGAGACCCAGTACTTC. Translation: CSVEIGETQYF. The chain joins TRBV29-1 to TRBJ2-5; D call uncertain. The CDR3 is made up of 11 amino acids. Trimming stripped 2 bases from V and 5 bases from J, with 6 bases between. CDR1 SQVTM and CDR2 ANQGSEA come from the germline V gene.

The chain is built from TRBV7-2 and TRBJ1-3; 9 bases agree with TRBD1. Germline V gene data show CDR1 as SGHTA and CDR2 as FQGNSA. The CDR3 sequence is 16 residues long. After removal of 0 bases from V and 1 base from J, the junction contained 1 base not matched to a gene. CDR3 bases: TGTGCCAGCAGCTTAGCCGGGACAGGGTCTGGAAACACCATATATTTT. Its translation: CASSLAGTGSGNTIYF.

The chain uses TRBV2 and TRBJ2-7; maybe TRBD1 (5 bases). This CDR3 comprises 12 residues. The V end lost 3 bases, the J end lost 6 bases, and 9 bases lay between the germline ends. The germline CDR1 and CDR2 sequences are SNHLY and FYNNEI. The CDR3 reads CASSDRVGEQYF. The DNA for the CDR3 is TGTGCCAGCAGTGACAGGGTAGGCGAGCAGTACTTC.